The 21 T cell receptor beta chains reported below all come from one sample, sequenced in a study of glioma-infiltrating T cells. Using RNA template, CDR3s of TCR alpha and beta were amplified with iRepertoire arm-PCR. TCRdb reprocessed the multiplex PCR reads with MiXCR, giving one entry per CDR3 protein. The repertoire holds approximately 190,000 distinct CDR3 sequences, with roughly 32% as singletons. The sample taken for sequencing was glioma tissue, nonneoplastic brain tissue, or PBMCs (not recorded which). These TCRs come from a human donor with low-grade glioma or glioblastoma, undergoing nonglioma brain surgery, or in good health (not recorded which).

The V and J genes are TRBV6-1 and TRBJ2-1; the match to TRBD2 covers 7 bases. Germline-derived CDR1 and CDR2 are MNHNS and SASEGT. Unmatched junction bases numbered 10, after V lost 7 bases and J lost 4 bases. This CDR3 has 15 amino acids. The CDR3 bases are TGTGCCAGCAAAAAAGACGGGAGGCTATACAATGAGCAGTTCTTC. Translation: CASKKDGRLYNEQFF.

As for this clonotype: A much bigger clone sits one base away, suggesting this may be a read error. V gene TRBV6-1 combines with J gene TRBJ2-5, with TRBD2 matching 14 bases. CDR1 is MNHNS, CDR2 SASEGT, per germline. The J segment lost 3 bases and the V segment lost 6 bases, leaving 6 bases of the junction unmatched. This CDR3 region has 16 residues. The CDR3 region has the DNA TGTGCCAGCAGCTCCCGGGGACTAGCGGGAGAAGAGACCCAGTACTTC. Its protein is CASSSRGLAGEETQYF.

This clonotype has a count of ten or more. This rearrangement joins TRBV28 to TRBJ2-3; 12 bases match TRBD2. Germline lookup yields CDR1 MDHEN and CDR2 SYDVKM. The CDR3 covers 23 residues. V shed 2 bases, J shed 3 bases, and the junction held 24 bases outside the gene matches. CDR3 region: CASSLLTDLSGLGLAGGTDTQYF. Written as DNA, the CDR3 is TGTGCCAGCAGTTTACTAACGGACCTTAGCGGTTTGGGGCTAGCGGGAGGGACAGATACGCAGTATTTT.

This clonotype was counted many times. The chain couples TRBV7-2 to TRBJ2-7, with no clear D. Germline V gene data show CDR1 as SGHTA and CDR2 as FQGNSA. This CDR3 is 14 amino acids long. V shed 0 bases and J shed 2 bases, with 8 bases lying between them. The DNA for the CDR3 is TGTGCCAGCAGCTTAGCAGCCGGAGCCTACGAGCAGTACTTC. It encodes CASSLAAGAYEQYF.

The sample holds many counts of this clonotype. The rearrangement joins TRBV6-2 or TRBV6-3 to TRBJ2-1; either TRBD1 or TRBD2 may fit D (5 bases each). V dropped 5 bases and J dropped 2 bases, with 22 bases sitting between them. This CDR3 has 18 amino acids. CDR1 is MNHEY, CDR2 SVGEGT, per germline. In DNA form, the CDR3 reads TGTGCCAGCAGTCCTAATGAAGGACGGGGCAGCACCTACAATGAGCAGTTCTTC. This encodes CASSPNEGRGSTYNEQFF.

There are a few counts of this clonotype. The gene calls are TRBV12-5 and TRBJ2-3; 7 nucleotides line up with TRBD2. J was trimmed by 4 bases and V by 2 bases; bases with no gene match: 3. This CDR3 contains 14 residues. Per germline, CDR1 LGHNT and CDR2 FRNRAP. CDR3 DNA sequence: TGTGCTAGTGGTTTGAGAGCGGGACCAGATACGCAGTATTTT. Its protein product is CASGLRAGPDTQYF.

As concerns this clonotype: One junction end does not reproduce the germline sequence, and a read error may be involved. The DNA of the CDR3 is TGTGCCAGCAGCGTAGGGGGGATGAACAATGAAGCTTTCTTT. Encoded protein: CASSVGGMNNEAFF. The chain combines TRBV9 with TRBJ1-1; TRBD1 might be the D (5 bases). The CDR3 contains 14 residues. The germline CDR1 and CDR2 sequences are SGDLS and YYNGEE.

CDR3 sequence reads: CASSPGGGQSYEQYF. In nucleotides, the CDR3 is TGTGCCAGCAGCCCTGGAGGAGGACAATCCTACGAGCAGTACTTC. The chain joins TRBV5-4 to TRBJ2-7, with D perhaps being TRBD1 or TRBD2 (5 bases each). Germline V CDR1 and CDR2: SGHNT, YYREEE (reference sequence). Deletions cut 4 bases from V and 1 base from J, with 15 bases between. This CDR3 contains 15 residues.

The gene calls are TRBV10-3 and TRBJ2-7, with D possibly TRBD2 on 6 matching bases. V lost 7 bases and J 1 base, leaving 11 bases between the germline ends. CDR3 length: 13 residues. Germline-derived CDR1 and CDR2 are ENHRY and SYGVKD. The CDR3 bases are TGTGCCATCAACGTCGGGGGATCCTACGAGCAGTACTTC. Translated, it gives CAINVGGSYEQYF.

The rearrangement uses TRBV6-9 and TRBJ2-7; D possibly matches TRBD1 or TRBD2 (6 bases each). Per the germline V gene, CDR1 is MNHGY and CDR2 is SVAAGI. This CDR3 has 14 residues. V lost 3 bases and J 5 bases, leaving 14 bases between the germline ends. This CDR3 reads CASSYDHGGDEQYF. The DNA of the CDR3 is TGTGCCAGCAGTTACGACCACGGGGGCGACGAGCAGTACTTC.

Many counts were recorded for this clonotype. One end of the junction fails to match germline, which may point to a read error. This chain's CDR3 is CASSPGAPTYF. CDR3 DNA: TGTGCCAGCAGCCCGGGGGCCCCAACCTATTTT. This chain uses TRBV6-1 with TRBJ1-5; maybe TRBD1 (6 bases). Germline V gives CDR1 MNHNS, CDR2 SASEGT. The CDR3 has 11 amino acids.

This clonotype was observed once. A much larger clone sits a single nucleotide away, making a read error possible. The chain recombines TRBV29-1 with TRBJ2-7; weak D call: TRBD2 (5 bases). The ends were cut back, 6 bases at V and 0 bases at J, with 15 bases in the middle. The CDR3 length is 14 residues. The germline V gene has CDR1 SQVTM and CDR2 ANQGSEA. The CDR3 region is CSVKIRDYSYEQYF. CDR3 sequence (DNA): TGCAGCGTGAAGATCCGGGATTACTCCTACGAGCAGTACTTC.

The CDR3 coding sequence is TGCAGCGTTGAAGTCGGTAGCGGGAGGAGAGAGACCCAGTACTTC. Protein product: CSVEVGSGRRETQYF. The chain is built from TRBV29-1 and TRBJ2-5, with 10 bases that match TRBD2. J gave up 4 bases and V 1 base, and 6 bases lay outside the gene matches. The CDR3 is 15 amino acids. Germline V gene data show CDR1 as SQVTM and CDR2 as ANQGSEA.

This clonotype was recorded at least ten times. CDR3 DNA sequence: TGCAGTGCTAGAGGACTAGCGGGAGGGCCAAGCACAGATACGCAGTATTTT. Protein product: CSARGLAGGPSTDTQYF. V gene TRBV20-1 combines with J gene TRBJ2-3; 14 nucleotides line up with TRBD2. Per germline, CDR1 DFQATT and CDR2 SNEGSKA (reference sequence). The CDR3 length is 17 residues. Trimming removed 1 base from V and 0 bases from J; junction bases left unmatched: 3.

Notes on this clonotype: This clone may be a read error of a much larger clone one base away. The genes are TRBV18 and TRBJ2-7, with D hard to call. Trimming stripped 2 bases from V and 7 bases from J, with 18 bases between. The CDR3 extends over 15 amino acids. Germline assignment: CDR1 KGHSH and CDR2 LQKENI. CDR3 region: CASSPVASSYNEQYF. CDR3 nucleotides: TGTGCCAGCTCACCAGTCGCCAGCAGCTACAATGAGCAGTACTTC. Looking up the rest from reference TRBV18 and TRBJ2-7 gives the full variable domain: NAGVMQNPRHLVRRRGQEARLRCSPMKGHSHVYWYRQLPEEGLKFMVYLQKENIIDESGMPKERFSAEFPKEGPSILRIQQVVRGDSAAYFCASSPVASSYNEQYFGPGTRLTVT.

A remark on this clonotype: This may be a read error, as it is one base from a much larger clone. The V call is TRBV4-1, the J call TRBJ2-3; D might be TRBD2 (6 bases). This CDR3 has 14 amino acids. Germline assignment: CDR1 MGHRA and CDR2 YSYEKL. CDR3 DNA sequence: TGCACCAGCAGTTATTTAGCGGACACAGATACGCAGTATTTT. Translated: CTSSYLADTDTQYF.

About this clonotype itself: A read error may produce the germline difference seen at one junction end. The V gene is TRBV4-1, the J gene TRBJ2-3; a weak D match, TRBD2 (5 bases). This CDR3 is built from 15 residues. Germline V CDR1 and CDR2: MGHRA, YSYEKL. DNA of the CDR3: TGCGCCAGCAGCCAAGAGGGTGCTAGCACAGATTCGCAGTATTTT. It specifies CASSQEGASTDSQYF.

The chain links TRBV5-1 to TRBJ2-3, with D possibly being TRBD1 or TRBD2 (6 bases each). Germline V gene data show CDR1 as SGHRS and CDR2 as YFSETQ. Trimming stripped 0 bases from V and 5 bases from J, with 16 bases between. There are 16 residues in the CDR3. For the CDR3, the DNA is TGCGCCAGCAGCTTGGCGCTACAGGGAGGTTTAGATACGCAGTATTTT. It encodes CASSLALQGGLDTQYF.

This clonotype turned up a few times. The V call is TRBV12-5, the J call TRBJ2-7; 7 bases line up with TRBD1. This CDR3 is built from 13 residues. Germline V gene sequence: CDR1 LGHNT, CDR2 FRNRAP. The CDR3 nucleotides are TGTGCAACCGGGACAGAAAAGGAGTTCGAGCAGTACTTC. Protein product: CATGTEKEFEQYF.

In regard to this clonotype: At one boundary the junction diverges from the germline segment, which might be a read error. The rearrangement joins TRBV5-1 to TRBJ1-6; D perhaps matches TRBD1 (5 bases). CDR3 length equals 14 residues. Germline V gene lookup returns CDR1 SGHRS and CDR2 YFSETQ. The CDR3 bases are TGCGCCAGCAGCTTGGCTGGGGGTGGTTCACCCGTCCACTTT. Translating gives CASSLAGGGSPVHF.

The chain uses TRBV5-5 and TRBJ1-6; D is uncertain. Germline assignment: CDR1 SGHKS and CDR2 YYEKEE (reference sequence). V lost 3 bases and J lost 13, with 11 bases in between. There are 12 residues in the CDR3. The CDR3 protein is CASSSTDRPLHF. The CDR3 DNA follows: TGTGCCAGCAGCTCGACTGATCGGCCCCTCCACTTT. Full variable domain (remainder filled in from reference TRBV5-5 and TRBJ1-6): DAGVTQSPTHLIKTRGQQVTLRCSPISGHKSVSWYQQVLGQGPQFIFQYYEKEERGRGNFPDRFSARQFPNYSSELNVNALLLGDSALYLCASSSTDRPLHFGNGTRLTVT.